The subject of this entry is one T cell receptor beta chain. These data belong to a study of tumor-infiltrating lymphocytes in primary liver carcinoma. Study in general: The cohort consisted of patients whose primary liver carcinoma was surgically resected.

The investigators made TCR beta cDNA from approximately 0.5 ug total RNA, using a constant-region primer. Three rounds of nested multiplex PCR with slightly modified ARM-PCR produced TCR beta libraries. Use of TRBV1-TRBV30 forward primers with a C-beta reverse primer characterized the first two PCR rounds, which lasted roughly 11 cycles each. TCRdb reprocessed the multiplex PCR reads with MiXCR, giving one entry per CDR3 protein. Of approximately 330,000 distinct CDR3 sequences listed, approximately 64% are singletons. Researchers drew blood RNA from unsorted whole blood and extracted germline DNA as well. Preoperatively, about 4 milliliters of peripheral blood were collected. Deletions cut 5 bases from V and 1 base from J, with 14 bases between. CDR1 and CDR2 from the germline V gene are MNHNY and SVGAGI (reference sequence). This CDR3 contains 15 residues.

Sequencing was done on a sample of peripheral blood. The TCR originated in a man in his forties with primary liver carcinoma and hepatitis B virus infection. The chain uses TRBV6-6 and TRBJ1-1, with a possible D match to TRBD1 (6 bases). The CDR3 nucleotides are TGTGCCAGCAGTCGCGCTCAGGGGCAGAACACTGAAGCTTTCTTT. Protein: CASSRAQGQNTEAFF.